These 13 T cell receptor beta chains were all obtained from the same sample, sequenced in a study of PD-L1 blockade in urothelial cancer. As for time point: pretreatment peripheral blood. Clones were sequenced by immunoSEQ multiplex PCR, and TCRdb holds only the in-frame ones, with some missing. The data show about 130,000 clones, approximately 84% seen once. The sequencing used PBMCs, collected around atezolizumab (anti-PD-L1) treatment. Receptors were obtained from a man in his fifties with urothelial cancer.

This clone was found once. The chain employs TRBV6-5 and TRBJ2-5; 8 nucleotides line up with TRBD2. Germline V gene data show CDR1 as MNHEY and CDR2 as SVGAGI. This CDR3 comprises 15 residues. V dropped 5 bases and J dropped 6; count of bases not matched to a gene: 11. CDR3 in amino acids: CASSQLAGYVQTQYF. For the CDR3, the DNA is TGTGCCAGCAGTCAATTAGCGGGATACGTACAGACCCAGTACTTC.

V usage is TRBV9 and J usage is TRBJ2-1, with 10 bases fitting TRBD2. There are 16 residues in the CDR3. V lost 3 bases, J lost 10 bases, and 13 bases stayed unmatched. Germline CDR1 and CDR2: SGDLS and YYNGEE. The CDR3 here is CASSAQSASGSLEQFF. CDR3 DNA: TGTGCCAGCAGCGCCCAAAGCGCTAGCGGGAGTCTAGAGCAGTTCTTC.

This clone was observed many times. The genes are TRBV5-6 and TRBJ1-2; maybe TRBD1 (5 bases). The V end lost 3 bases, the J end lost 1 base, and 10 bases lay between the germline ends. The germline gives CDR1 SGHDT, CDR2 YYEEEE. The CDR3 length is 14 residues. DNA of the CDR3: TGTGCCAGCAGCTCGGACACCAATAACTATGGCTACACCTTC. It encodes CASSSDTNNYGYTF.

The V call is TRBV19, the J call TRBJ1-5; no firm D call. The CDR3 contains 15 residues. V lost 5 bases, J lost 0 bases, and 11 bases lay in between. Germline V gene sequence: CDR1 LNHDA, CDR2 SQIVND (reference sequence). The CDR3, as DNA: TGTGCCAGTAGTTGGGCAGGCTATAGCAATCAGCCCCAGCATTTT. Its protein product is CASSWAGYSNQPQHF.

The chain links TRBV6-5 to TRBJ1-2; a possible D gene is TRBD1 (6 bases). The germline CDR1 and CDR2 sequences are MNHEY and SVGAGI. The CDR3 is 12 amino acids. Trimming cost V 6 bases and J 4 bases, with 9 bases left between them. In nucleotides, the CDR3 is TGTGCCAGCAGCAGGGGTGCCTATGGCTACACCTTC. It yields the protein CASSRGAYGYTF.

This clone occurred once. This chain joins TRBV9 and TRBJ2-2, with 7 bases lining up with TRBD2. CDR3 size: 16 residues. V lost 5 bases to trimming and J lost 6 bases; unmatched junction nucleotides: 13. Looked up from germline, CDR1 is SGDLS and CDR2 is YYNGEE. The CDR3, as DNA: TGTGCCAGCAGGGGGGGGATTACATCAAGCGCCGGGGAGCTGTTTTTT. Amino acids: CASRGGITSSAGELFF.

This clone was observed a single time. The rearrangement links TRBV6-1 to TRBJ1-4, with D hard to call. From germline, CDR1 is MNHNS and CDR2 SASEGT. The CDR3 is 13 amino acids. V was shortened by 4 bases and J by 5 bases, with 8 bases between the two germline ends. CDR3 in amino acids: CASSVPRNEKLFF. The CDR3 nucleotides are TGTGCCAGCAGTGTCCCGAGGAATGAAAAACTGTTTTTT.

V and J are TRBV21-1 and TRBJ2-6; the D call TRBD2 from the table was never checked on the DNA. TRBV21-1 counts as a pseudogene. This CDR3 is 19 amino acids long. Here the CDR3 DNA reads TGTGCCAGCAGCCTAGATCAACGGCGGAGTAGCTCTGGGGCCAACGTCCTGACTTTC. It codes for CASSLDQRRSSSGANVLTF.

This rearrangement joins TRBV5-4 to TRBJ2-7, with D possibly TRBD1 on 6 matching bases. V gave up 7 bases and J gave up 5 bases, with 19 bases separating them. The V gene's germline CDR1 is SGHNT and CDR2 YYREEE (reference sequence). The CDR3 is 14 residues long. In DNA, the CDR3 is TGTGCCAGCCGCGAGACCGAGGGGGTCCACGAGCAGTACTTC. Translated, it gives CASRETEGVHEQYF.

The J gene is TRBJ2-5, the V gene TRBV5-5; TRBD2 might be the D (5 bases). The CDR3 is 13 residues long. Trimming stripped 4 bases from V and 2 bases from J, with 9 bases between. Germline loops: CDR1 SGHKS, CDR2 YYEKEE (reference sequence). The CDR3 coding sequence is TGTGCCAGCAGCGATGACTATCAAGAGACCCAGTACTTC. Translation: CASSDDYQETQYF. The full variable domain, with the rest looked up from reference TRBV5-5 and TRBJ2-5, is DAGVTQSPTHLIKTRGQQVTLRCSPISGHKSVSWYQQVLGQGPQFIFQYYEKEERGRGNFPDRFSARQFPNYSSELNVNALLLGDSALYLCASSDDYQETQYFGPGTRLLVL.

The V and J genes are TRBV28 and TRBJ1-5; no clear D gene. V lost 5 bases to trimming and J lost 4 bases, with 21 bases between them. The CDR3 totals 17 residues. CDR1 and CDR2 (germline): MDHEN, SYDVKM. The CDR3 sequence is CASSLERGSFGNQPQHF. The CDR3 DNA reads TGTGCCAGCAGTCTAGAACGAGGGAGTTTTGGGAATCAGCCCCAGCATTTT. Based on the CDR3 plus reference TRBV28 and TRBJ1-5, the full variable domain is DVKVTQSSRYLVKRTGEKVFLECVQDMDHENMFWYRQDPGLGLRLIYFSYDVKMKEKGDIPEGYSVSREKKERFSLILESASTNQTSMYLCASSLERGSFGNQPQHFGDGTRLSIL.

CDR3 sequence reads: CATSRGGEIQGTQYF. The DNA for the CDR3 is TGTGCCACCAGCAGGGGGGGGGAGATTCAGGGCACGCAGTATTTT. This sequence joins TRBV15 and TRBJ2-3, with 7 bases lining up with TRBD2. V gave up 3 bases and J gave up 9 bases; unmatched junction bases: 12. Germline-derived CDR1 and CDR2 are LNHNV and YYDKDF (reference sequence). The CDR3 is 15 residues long.

The V gene is TRBV7-3, the J gene TRBJ2-5; perhaps TRBD2 as D (5 bases). This CDR3 spans 13 amino acids. Trimming stripped 3 bases from V and 4 bases from J, with 9 bases between. Looked up from germline, CDR1 is SGHTA and CDR2 is FQGTGA. In DNA form, the CDR3 reads TGTGCCAGCAGCTTTCGACGGGGAGAGACCCAGTACTTC. It encodes CASSFRRGETQYF. Filled out from reference TRBV7-3 and TRBJ2-5, the complete variable domain reads GAGVSQTPSNKVTEKGKYVELRCDPISGHTALYWYRQSLGQGPEFLIYFQGTGAADDSGLPNDRFFAVRPEGSVSTLKIQRTERGDSAVYLCASSFRRGETQYFGPGTRLLVL.